A single sample gave rise to the 31 T cell receptor beta chains below, sequenced in a study of T-cell memory formation after mild COVID-19. TCRdb recomputed calls from the 5' RACE reads with MiXCR, one row per CDR3 protein. The sample has approximately 290,000 distinct CDR3 sequences, approximately 8% seen once. Sequenced input: PBMCs or a T cell subset sorted from them (not recorded which). These receptors came from a man aged 18 to 29 who had mild COVID-19 (a few samples of this study predate the infection). Cell type and time point are not known.

This clonotype was seen only a few times. The V and J genes are TRBV20-1 and TRBJ2-3; 8 bases map to TRBD2. CDR1 and CDR2 (germline): DFQATT, SNEGSKA (reference sequence). With 4 bases clipped from V and 1 base from J, the junction kept 1 base outside the gene matches. This CDR3 has 13 residues. Here the CDR3 reads CSAISGGTDTQYF. The CDR3 bases are TGCAGTGCTATTAGCGGGGGCACAGATACGCAGTATTTT.

This clonotype was picked up a small number of times. V usage is TRBV12-3 or TRBV12-4 and J usage is TRBJ2-7, with D possibly being TRBD1 or TRBD2 (6 bases each). The CDR3 spans 16 residues. The V end lost 5 bases, the J end lost 0 bases, and 17 bases lay between the germline ends. This chain's CDR3 is CASSPRSGASSYEQYF. CDR3 DNA sequence: TGTGCCAGCAGTCCTCGTTCGGGGGCCAGCTCCTACGAGCAGTACTTC.

This clonotype was recorded many times. V usage is TRBV5-1 and J usage is TRBJ2-3; D ambiguous. Germline V gene lookup returns CDR1 SGHRS and CDR2 YFSETQ. V was shortened by 0 bases and J by 2 bases, with 4 bases between the two germline ends. The CDR3 loop spans 13 amino acids. The CDR3 is CASSLAPTDTQYF. The CDR3, as DNA: TGCGCCAGCAGCTTGGCACCCACAGATACGCAGTATTTT.

The table lists this clonotype with a few counts. V is TRBV5-4 and J is TRBJ2-7; TRBD2 might be the D (6 bases). The germline CDR1 and CDR2 sequences are SGHNT and YYREEE (reference sequence). Between the trimmed V and J ends, which lost 0 bases and 4 bases, there was a span of 14 bases. The CDR3 runs to 15 residues. In nucleotides, the CDR3 is TGTGCCAGCAGCTTGGGGGGGGTTTCACTTTACGAGCAGTACTTC. Protein sequence: CASSLGGVSLYEQYF. Together with reference TRBV5-4 and TRBJ2-7, the CDR3 gives the full variable domain: ETGVTQSPTHLIKTRGQQVTLRCSSQSGHNTVSWYQQALGQGPQFIFQYYREEENGRGNFPPRFSGLQFPNYSSELNVNALELDDSALYLCASSLGGVSLYEQYFGPGTRLTVT.

There are many counts of this clonotype. The chain employs TRBV4-3 and TRBJ2-7, with no clear D. V was trimmed by 1 base and J by 4 bases, leaving 8 bases between them. Germline CDR1 reads LGHNA; CDR2 reads YSLEER. The length of the CDR3 is 13 residues. Here the CDR3 reads CASSQGYGYEQYV. In nucleotides, the CDR3 is TGCGCCAGCAGCCAAGGGTACGGGTACGAGCAGTACGTC.

This clonotype was detected a few times. The rearrangement joins TRBV12-3 or TRBV12-4 to TRBJ2-2; D is possibly TRBD1 (6 bases). The CDR3 totals 15 residues. V was cut by 5 bases and J by 3 bases, with 13 bases left in between. CDR3: CASSIRDIYTGELFF. Written as DNA, the CDR3 is TGTGCCAGCAGTATCCGGGACATCTACACCGGGGAGCTGTTTTTT.

In its sample, this clonotype was seen a few times. The CDR3, as DNA: TGCAGTGCTAGAGATCTGGGAGCCGGGGGGCTGGGGAATGAGCAGTTCTTC. This translates into CSARDLGAGGLGNEQFF. This chain connects TRBV20-1 to TRBJ2-1; TRBD2 is a possible D gene (7 bases). Trimming took off 0 bases at V and 7 bases at J, with 22 bases between the two ends. CDR1 is DFQATT and CDR2 is SNEGSKA in the germline V gene (reference sequence). This CDR3 has 17 amino acids.

This clonotype was picked up many times. For the CDR3, the DNA is TGTGCCAGCAGCCCGTGGCCGAGGAATGAGCAGTTCTTC. Its protein is CASSPWPRNEQFF. The V call is TRBV5-4, the J call TRBJ2-1; no definite D call. CDR1 and CDR2 (germline): SGHNT, YYREEE (reference sequence). This CDR3 is 13 amino acids long. Trimming left V 4 bases short and J 7 bases short, with 12 bases between.

This clonotype was counted at least ten times. This chain uses TRBV18 with TRBJ1-6, with no clear D. The CDR3 loop spans 16 amino acids. The V end lost 6 bases, the J end lost 7 bases, and 19 bases lay between the germline ends. CDR1 and CDR2 from the germline V gene are KGHSH and LQKENI. The CDR3 sequence: CASSVRMEAWNSPLHF. The CDR3 coding sequence is TGTGCCAGCTCTGTCAGGATGGAGGCTTGGAATTCACCCCTCCACTTT. Supplemented by reference TRBV18 and TRBJ1-6, the full variable domain reads NAGVMQNPRHLVRRRGQEARLRCSPMKGHSHVYWYRQLPEEGLKFMVYLQKENIIDESGMPKERFSAEFPKEGPSILRIQQVVRGDSAAYFCASSVRMEAWNSPLHFGNGTRLTVT.

This clonotype was observed many times. The rearrangement uses TRBV5-1 and TRBJ2-5; D is perhaps TRBD1 or TRBD2 (5 bases each). V shed 0 bases and J shed 2 bases, with 14 bases lying between them. The length of the CDR3 is 16 residues. Germline V gene lookup returns CDR1 SGHRS and CDR2 YFSETQ. The DNA for the CDR3 is TGCGCCAGCAGCTTGGCCGGGGTAAAGGGGCAAGAGACCCAGTACTTC. As protein: CASSLAGVKGQETQYF.

The chain employs TRBV6-2 or TRBV6-3 and TRBJ1-4; TRBD1 matches at 8 bases. CDR1 is MNHEY and CDR2 is SVGEGT in the germline V gene. The CDR3 extends over 19 amino acids. V lost 0 bases and J lost 8; bases outside the gene matches: 17. The CDR3 DNA is TGTGCCAGCAGTTACTCGACTGGCGCGGAGACAGGGGCGGCGGAAAAACTGTTTTTT. This translates into CASSYSTGAETGAAEKLFF.

The rearrangement links TRBV15 to TRBJ1-2; D remains unclear. CDR3 length equals 14 residues. Trimming removed 1 base from V and 4 bases from J, with 10 bases in between. The germline CDR1 and CDR2 sequences are LNHNV and YYDKDF (reference sequence). The CDR3 reads CATSRASGSYGYTF. CDR3 DNA sequence: TGTGCCACCAGCAGAGCCTCGGGTTCCTATGGCTACACCTTC.

This clonotype showed up just a few times. The genes are TRBV18 and TRBJ1-3; D not certain. The CDR3 contains 16 residues. Per germline, CDR1 KGHSH and CDR2 LQKENI. The germline V and J ends were trimmed by 0 bases and 0 bases, with 9 bases remaining between them. CDR3 nucleotides: TGTGCCAGCTCACCACCGTCGGGCGGCTCTGGAAACACCATATATTTT. Amino acid sequence: CASSPPSGGSGNTIYF. Combining the CDR3 with reference TRBV18 and TRBJ1-3 gives the whole variable domain NAGVMQNPRHLVRRRGQEARLRCSPMKGHSHVYWYRQLPEEGLKFMVYLQKENIIDESGMPKERFSAEFPKEGPSILRIQQVVRGDSAAYFCASSPPSGGSGNTIYFGEGSWLTVV.

The rearrangement joins TRBV7-2 to TRBJ1-2; tentatively, D is TRBD1 (6 bases). The germline gives CDR1 SGHTA, CDR2 FQGNSA. The V and J ends lost 1 base and 2 bases respectively, with 11 bases between them. CDR3 length: 15 residues. The CDR3 DNA is TGTGCCAGCAGCTTAGTAGGAGGGGGGAACTATGGCTACACCTTC. Encoded protein: CASSLVGGGNYGYTF.

This clonotype was detected only a few times. The V gene is TRBV19, the J gene TRBJ2-2, with D perhaps matching TRBD1 (6 bases). CDR3 length: 14 amino acids. Germline V lookup: CDR1 LNHDA, CDR2 SQIVND (reference sequence). Trimming removed 5 bases at V and 5 bases at J, with 12 bases between. The CDR3 coding sequence is TGTGCCAGTAGTTCATTACAGGGAACCGGGGAGCTGTTTTTT. This sequence encodes CASSSLQGTGELFF.

There are a few counts of this clonotype. The V gene is TRBV7-7, the J gene TRBJ2-1, with 7 bases aligning to TRBD1. Per germline, CDR1 SSHAT and CDR2 FNYEAQ (reference sequence). The CDR3 runs 14 residues. The V segment lost 5 bases and the J segment 6 bases; nucleotides outside the gene matches: 7. The CDR3 is CASSDRPGGNEQFF. The CDR3 DNA reads TGTGCCAGCAGCGATCGACCAGGGGGCAATGAGCAGTTCTTC. Based on the CDR3 plus reference TRBV7-7 and TRBJ2-1, the full variable domain is GAGVSQSPRYKVTKRGQDVTLRCDPISSHATLYWYQQALGQGPEFLTYFNYEAQPDKSGLPSDRFSAERPEGSISTLTIQRTEQRDSAMYRCASSDRPGGNEQFFGPGTRLTVL.

This clonotype has at least ten counts. The chain links TRBV6-6 to TRBJ2-1; D uncertain. The CDR3 is made up of 14 amino acids. Per germline, CDR1 MNHNY and CDR2 SVGAGI (reference sequence). Trimming cost V 0 bases and J 3 bases, with 6 bases left between them. CDR3 coding DNA: TGTGCCAGCAGTTACTCTCAAGTCTACAATGAGCAGTTCTTC. This encodes CASSYSQVYNEQFF.

This clonotype was recorded many times. The rearrangement uses TRBV12-3 or TRBV12-4 and TRBJ1-3; the D gene is possibly TRBD1 (5 bases). V was cut by 5 bases and J by 1 base, with 9 bases left in between. The CDR3 totals 14 residues. CDR3 amino acids: CASSPGPSGNTIYF. The CDR3 DNA is TGTGCCAGCAGTCCGGGACCGTCTGGAAACACCATATATTTT.

Only a few counts were recorded for this clonotype. The V gene is TRBV7-2, the J gene TRBJ1-1; D is ambiguous. CDR3 length equals 14 residues. Germline values: CDR1 SGHTA, CDR2 FQGNSA. Between the trimmed V and J ends, which lost 5 bases and 3 bases, there was a span of 13 bases. The CDR3 coding sequence is TGTGCCAGCAGCCGCATCCGTGGTTACACTGAAGCTTTCTTT. Protein product: CASSRIRGYTEAFF. The full variable domain, its missing parts supplied by reference TRBV7-2 and TRBJ1-1, is GAGVSQSPSNKVTEKGKDVELRCDPISGHTALYWYRQSLGQGLEFLIYFQGNSAPDKSGLPSDRFSAERTGGSVSTLTIQRTQQEDSAVYLCASSRIRGYTEAFFGQGTRLTVV.

This clonotype was counted at least ten times. The chain joins TRBV15 to TRBJ2-5; TRBD2 matches 8 bases. With V trimmed by 0 bases and J by 5 bases, 8 bases remained unmatched. Germline CDR1 and CDR2: LNHNV and YYDKDF (reference sequence). This CDR3 region has 16 residues. The CDR3 DNA reads TGTGCCACCAGCAGAGAGGGCGGGGGGCCCGGCGAGACCCAGTACTTC. Translated, it gives CATSREGGGPGETQYF. Full variable domain (rest looked up from reference TRBV15 and TRBJ2-5): DAMVIQNPRYQVTQFGKPVTLSCSQTLNHNVMYWYQQKSSQAPKLLFHYYDKDFNNEADTPDNFQSRRPNTSFCFLDIRSPGLGDTAMYLCATSREGGGPGETQYFGPGTRLLVL.

This clonotype was seen more than once but under ten times. The chain uses TRBV5-1 and TRBJ1-1; no clear D. Germline V gene lookup returns CDR1 SGHRS and CDR2 YFSETQ. This CDR3 has 12 residues. Trimming removed 2 bases from V and 5 bases from J, with 7 bases in between. The DNA for the CDR3 is TGCGCCAGCAGCTTTACCGGGACTGAAGCTTTCTTT. It is translated as CASSFTGTEAFF.

The rearrangement joins TRBV24-1 to TRBJ2-3, with 11 positions matching TRBD2. Germline assignment: CDR1 KGHDR and CDR2 SFDVKD. The CDR3 sequence is 14 residues long. V was clipped by 7 bases and J by 4 bases; unmatched bases: 3. CDR3 sequence: CATSPTSGADTQYF. The CDR3 nucleotides are TGTGCCACCAGCCCGACTAGCGGGGCAGATACGCAGTATTTT.

For this clonotype: One end of the junction is discordant with germline, which a read error may explain. The chain employs TRBV7-6 and TRBJ2-3, with D hard to call. Looked up from germline, CDR1 is SGHVS and CDR2 is FNYEAQ. The CDR3 runs to 13 residues. As DNA, the CDR3 is TGTGCCAGCAGCCCCAATAGCAGAGATACGCAGTATTTT. This sequence encodes CASSPNSRDTQYF. The full variable domain, rest sourced from reference TRBV7-6 and TRBJ2-3, is GAGVSQSPRYKVTKRGQDVALRCDPISGHVSLYWYRQALGQGPEFLTYFNYEAQQDKSGLPNDRFSAERPEGSISTLTIQRTEQRDSAMYRCASSPNSRDTQYFGPGTRLTVL.

This clonotype was found a few times. The V gene is TRBV7-2, the J gene TRBJ2-1; a weak D match, TRBD1 (6 bases). Germline CDR1 and CDR2: SGHTA and FQGNSA. Deletions cut 6 bases from V and 8 bases from J, with 14 bases between. This CDR3 is 13 amino acids long. As DNA, the CDR3 is TGTGCCAGCAGTTCACAGGGATCCGATGAGCAGTTCTTC. This translates into CASSSQGSDEQFF.

V usage is TRBV5-1 and J usage is TRBJ2-5; no definite D call. Germline V gene lookup returns CDR1 SGHRS and CDR2 YFSETQ. This CDR3 is 13 amino acids long. V was cut by 7 bases and J by 5 bases, with 15 bases left in between. CDR3 loop: CASSYGSRETQYF. Here the CDR3 DNA reads TGCGCCAGCTCATACGGGTCCCGGGAGACCCAGTACTTC.

The V and J genes are TRBV7-2 and TRBJ1-2; D possibly corresponds to TRBD1 (5 bases). The CDR3 is made up of 16 amino acids. Trimming stripped 8 bases from V and 6 bases from J, with 25 bases between. The germline V gene has CDR1 SGHTA and CDR2 FQGNSA. For the CDR3, the DNA is TGTGCCAGCGTTGGGGCAGGGAGGCGTCTCGATGATGGCTACACCTTC. Translated, it gives CASVGAGRRLDDGYTF.

The DNA of the CDR3 is TGTGCCAGCAGCACCTATTCGTTGAACACTGAAGCTTTCTTT. It specifies CASSTYSLNTEAFF. This rearrangement joins TRBV7-2 to TRBJ1-1, with D unresolved. CDR1 is SGHTA, CDR2 FQGNSA, per germline. The CDR3 consists of 14 residues. Trimming left V 5 bases short and J 0 bases short, with 10 bases between.

This clonotype was recorded a few times. V gene TRBV12-3 or TRBV12-4 combines with J gene TRBJ2-1; TRBD1 might be the D (5 bases). CDR3 length equals 13 residues. The ends were cut back, 3 bases at V and 4 bases at J, with 7 bases in the middle. The CDR3 region is CASSLRQYNEQFF. The CDR3 DNA reads as TGTGCCAGCAGTTTGCGACAGTACAATGAGCAGTTCTTC.

The chain couples TRBV24-1 to TRBJ2-5; 7 nucleotides match TRBD1. This CDR3 has 15 residues. Germline V CDR1 and CDR2: KGHDR, SFDVKD. The V and J ends lost 4 bases and 5 bases, in that order; junction bases with no gene match: 9. The CDR3 loop reads CATSDPTGFAETQYF. CDR3 in DNA: TGTGCCACCAGTGACCCGACAGGGTTTGCGGAGACCCAGTACTTC.

The chain links TRBV20-1 to TRBJ2-1; D ambiguous. The CDR3 covers 11 residues. V lost 6 bases, J lost 9 bases, and 12 bases lay in between. CDR1 is DFQATT and CDR2 is SNEGSKA in the germline V gene (reference sequence). The CDR3 reads CSAPSPSEQFF. The CDR3 region has the DNA TGCAGTGCCCCATCCCCGAGTGAGCAGTTCTTC.

The gene calls are TRBV9 and TRBJ2-2; 10 nucleotides line up with TRBD1. The CDR3 loop spans 15 amino acids. CDR1 is SGDLS, CDR2 YYNGEE, per germline. V shed 0 bases and J 6 bases; nucleotides not matched to a gene: 2. CDR3 amino acids: CASSVGGQGSGELFF. DNA for the CDR3: TGTGCCAGCAGCGTAGGGGGACAGGGGTCCGGGGAGCTGTTTTTT.